This T cell receptor beta chain was sequenced during a study of spatial heterogeneity in lung cancer. Findings and caveats of the study: Mutation tallies in tumors tracked expanded intratumoral alpha and beta TCR counts.

The sample's time point: sample taken at primary tumor resection. The sample holds many counts of this clonotype. Its specificity is unknown. This CDR3 comprises 13 residues. V was trimmed by 7 bases and J by 0 bases, leaving 9 bases between them. Germline V gene lookup returns CDR1 SQVTM and CDR2 ANQGSEA. TCRdb itself ran the 5' RACE reads through MiXCR, one entry per CDR3 protein. This table has approximately 3,200 distinct CDR3 sequences, 4% to 6% appearing once. This receptor was taken from a female donor with early-stage non-small cell lung cancer. This material consisted of lung tumor tissue, taken at surgery. The rearrangement joins TRBV29-1 to TRBJ2-2; no reliable D call. The CDR3 loop is CSGQFSNTGELFF. Here the CDR3 DNA reads TGCAGCGGACAATTTTCGAACACCGGGGAGCTGTTTTTT.